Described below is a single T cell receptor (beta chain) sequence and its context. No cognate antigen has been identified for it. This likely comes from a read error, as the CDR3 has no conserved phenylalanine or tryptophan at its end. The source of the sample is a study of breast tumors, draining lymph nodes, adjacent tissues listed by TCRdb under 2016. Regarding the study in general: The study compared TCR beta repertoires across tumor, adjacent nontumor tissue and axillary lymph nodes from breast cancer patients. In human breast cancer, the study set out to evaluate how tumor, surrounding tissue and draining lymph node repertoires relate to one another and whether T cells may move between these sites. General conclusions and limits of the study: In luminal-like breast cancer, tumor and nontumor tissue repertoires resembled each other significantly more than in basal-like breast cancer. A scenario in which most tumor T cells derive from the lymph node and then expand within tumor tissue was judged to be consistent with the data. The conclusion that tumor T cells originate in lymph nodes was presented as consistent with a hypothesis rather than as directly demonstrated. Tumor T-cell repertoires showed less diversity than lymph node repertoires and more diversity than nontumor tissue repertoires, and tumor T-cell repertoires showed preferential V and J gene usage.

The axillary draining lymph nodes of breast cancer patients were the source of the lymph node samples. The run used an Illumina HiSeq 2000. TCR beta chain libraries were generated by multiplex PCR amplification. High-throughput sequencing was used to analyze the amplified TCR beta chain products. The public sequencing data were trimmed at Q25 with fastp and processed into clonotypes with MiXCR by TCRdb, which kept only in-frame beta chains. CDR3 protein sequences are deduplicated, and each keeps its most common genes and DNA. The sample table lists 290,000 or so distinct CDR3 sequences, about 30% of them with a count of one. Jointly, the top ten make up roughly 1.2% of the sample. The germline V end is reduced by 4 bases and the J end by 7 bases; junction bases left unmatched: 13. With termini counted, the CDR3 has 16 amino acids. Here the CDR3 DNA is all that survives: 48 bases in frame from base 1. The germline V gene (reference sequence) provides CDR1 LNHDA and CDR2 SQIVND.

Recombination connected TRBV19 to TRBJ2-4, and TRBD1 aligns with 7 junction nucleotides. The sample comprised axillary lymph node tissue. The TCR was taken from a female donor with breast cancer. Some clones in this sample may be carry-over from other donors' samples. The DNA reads TGTGCCAGTAGTAAAGGGGACAGTCTTAAGCGGAACATTCAGTACTCC. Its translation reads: CASSKGDSLKRNIQYS.